The entry below describes one T cell receptor (beta chain). Antigen specificity is unknown. The entry originates in a study of T cells after posttransplantation cyclophosphamide. Sequenced by immunoSEQ multiplex PCR; TCRdb stores in-frame clones only, minus some. Of about 11,000 clones detected, around 85% appear once; the ten largest clones hold 15%. The CDR3 consists of 15 residues. V lost 1 base and J lost 4; bases outside the gene matches: 3. Germline V gene sequence: CDR1 SGHRS, CDR2 YFSETQ. Treatment was busulfan-fludarabine conditioning, a marrow graft, and cyclophosphamide on days +3 and +4. Findings and limits, study-wide: After PTCy, TRB diversity resembled that of CNI/methotrexate controls. Later blood repertoires were often dominated by clones from the donor CD8+ memory compartment. Blood and skin or GI T cell repertoires showed limited TRB overlap.

This clonotype was sampled from a female patient aged 50 to 60 who received an allogeneic stem cell transplant from a related donor, was CMV-positive, and had no GVHD. Certain T cells may be donor cells from the graft. Source: PBMCs, taken approximately 1,800 days after allogeneic stem cell transplant with posttransplant cyclophosphamide. The rearrangement joins TRBV5-1 to TRBJ2-7; the match to TRBD1 covers 12 bases. As DNA, the CDR3 is TGCGCCAGCAGCTTGTGGGACAGGGGGCGATACGAGCAGTACTTC. Amino acid sequence: CASSLWDRGRYEQYF.